The rows below give T cell receptor beta chains drawn from one sample of a study of T cell repertoires in cytomegalovirus infection. TCRdb used MiXCR to reprocess the reads, holding one entry per CDR3 protein. The sample gives a few hundred thousand distinct CDR3 sequences, around 35% of which show up once; roughly 15% is in the top ten. These receptors have no known antigen. The sequences come from cultured PBMCs, collected from culture after CMV antigen stimulation. The receptors were sampled from a human donor in good health (CMV status not recorded). Some clones in this sample may be carry-over from other donors' samples. CDR3s include the opening cysteine and the closing phenylalanine or tryptophan. D genes are given only for firm matches. For some rows the clone size is stated as once, few or many, or as a class when expanded; others skip it.

CASSFGTILTDTQYF,TGTGCCAGCAGTTTTGGGACTATCCTTACAGATACGCAGTATTTT,-,TRBD2,TRBJ2-3,TRBV6-2/TRBV6-3
CASSLVGGGIQETQYF,TGTGCCAGCAGCTTAGTTGGGGGTGGAATCCAAGAGACCCAGTACTTC,few,-,TRBJ2-5,TRBV7-7
CASSYGSSYNSPLHF,TGTGCCAGCAGTTACGGCAGCTCCTATAATTCACCCCTCCACTTT,few,-,TRBJ1-6,TRBV6-5
CASSQQTGVINEKLFF,TGCGCCAGCAGCCAGCAGACAGGGGTAATTAATGAAAAACTGTTTTTT,-,TRBD1,TRBJ1-4,TRBV4-1
CASRDGQAYEQYF,TGTGCCAGCAGGGACGGACAGGCCTACGAGCAGTACTTC,-,TRBD1,TRBJ2-7,TRBV5-4
CASSLGLDRGLWSEKLFF,TGTGCCAGCAGCTTAGGTCTTGACCGCGGGCTCTGGAGTGAAAAACTGTTTTTT,-,-,TRBJ1-4,TRBV11-2
CASSLDRGKGYNEQFF,TGTGCCAGCAGCTTAGATCGGGGTAAGGGCTACAATGAGCAGTTCTTC,-,-,TRBJ2-1,TRBV11-2
CASSNGQGRLFTEAFF,TGTGCCAGCAGCAACGGACAGGGGCGACTTTTCACTGAAGCTTTCTTT,-,TRBD1,TRBJ1-1,TRBV6-6
CASSSPPSGNYEQYF,TGTGCCAGTAGTAGCCCACCGAGCGGGAACTACGAGCAGTACTTC,few,TRBD2,TRBJ2-7,TRBV19
CASSRPSGGGAETQYF,TGTGCCAGCAGTCGGCCTAGCGGAGGGGGGGCGGAGACCCAGTACTTC,-,-,TRBJ2-5,TRBV6-5
CASTRDRGTGELFF,TGTGCCAGCACCAGGGACCGCGGCACCGGGGAGCTGTTTTTT,few,-,TRBJ2-2,TRBV2
CASSTGTDWVYGYTF,TGTGCCAGCAGTACCGGAACGGATTGGGTGTATGGCTACACCTTC,-,-,TRBJ1-2,TRBV6-6
CASSRQGEAGELFF,TGTGCCAGCAGCCGACAGGGTGAAGCCGGGGAGCTGTTTTTT,many,TRBD1,TRBJ2-2,TRBV7-2
CASSLGQPSYEQYF,TGTGCCAGCTCACTCGGACAGCCATCCTACGAGCAGTACTTC,-,-,TRBJ2-7,TRBV18
CASSRARYQQYF,TGTGCCAGCAGCCGAGCCCGTTACCAGCAGTACTTC,many,-,TRBJ2-7,TRBV7-2
CASSPRGVGVSQPQHF,TGTGCCAGCAGCCCCAGGGGGGTGGGGGTCTCTCAGCCCCAGCATTTT,-,TRBD1,TRBJ1-5,TRBV7-2
CASSLDFGRAGGELFF,TGTGCCAGCAGCTTAGATTTCGGGAGGGCCGGCGGGGAGCTGTTTTTT,few,TRBD2,TRBJ2-2,TRBV7-7
CASSLSGSLERETQYF,TGTGCCAGCAGTCTTAGCGGGAGTCTCGAGAGAGAGACCCAGTACTTC,many,TRBD2,TRBJ2-5,TRBV7-8
CSARGTGAGEPQHF,TGCAGTGCTAGAGGGACAGGGGCCGGGGAGCCCCAGCATTTT,few,TRBD1,TRBJ1-5,TRBV20-1
CASSLGGQGASGYTF,TGTGCCAGCAGTTTAGGAGGACAGGGGGCGTCGGGCTACACCTTC,few,TRBD1,TRBJ1-2,TRBV7-9
CASRESRGLRAEAFF,TGTGCCAGCAGGGAAAGCAGGGGATTAAGGGCTGAAGCTTTCTTT,-,-,TRBJ1-1,TRBV12-3/TRBV12-4
CASSPDRGFYDDTEAFF,TGTGCCAGCAGTCCGGACAGGGGCTTTTATGACGACACTGAAGCTTTCTTT,many,TRBD1,TRBJ1-1,TRBV6-2/TRBV6-3
CASSPPGSGQETQYF,TGTGCCAGCAGCCCTCCGGGCAGCGGCCAAGAGACCCAGTACTTC,few,-,TRBJ2-5,TRBV28
CASSGGRRTQLRGNEQFF,TGTGCCAGTAGTGGGGGACGTAGAACGCAGTTAAGGGGCAATGAGCAGTTCTTC,-,-,TRBJ2-1,TRBV19
CASSQDLGGGYTF,TGTGCCAGCAGCCAAGATCTCGGGGGCGGCTACACCTTC,many,-,TRBJ1-2,TRBV3-1
CASTDRNIQYF,TGTGCCAGCACGGACAGAAACATTCAGTACTTC,-,-,TRBJ2-4,TRBV7-6
CASSKTQQETQYF,TGTGCCAGCAGTAAGACACAGCAAGAGACCCAGTACTTC,few,-,TRBJ2-5,TRBV6-1
CASSFGGMGGTEAFF,TGCGCCAGCAGCTTTGGAGGTATGGGAGGCACTGAAGCTTTCTTT,-,-,TRBJ1-1,TRBV5-1
CASSPFNRGSNQPQHF,TGTGCCAGCAGCCCATTTAACAGGGGATCTAATCAGCCCCAGCATTTT,many,TRBD1,TRBJ1-5,TRBV7-2
CASSLMEGLETQYF,TGTGCCAGCAGCTTAATGGAGGGGCTAGAGACCCAGTACTTC,many,-,TRBJ2-5,TRBV11-2
CASSLSAGRVPRGEAFF,TGCGCCAGCAGCTTGAGTGCAGGGAGGGTGCCCCGCGGTGAAGCTTTCTTT,-,-,TRBJ1-1,TRBV5-1
CASSSRTSGRASAHEQFF,TGTGCCAGCAGTTCCAGGACTAGCGGGAGGGCCTCTGCCCATGAGCAGTTCTTC,few,TRBD2,TRBJ2-1,TRBV6-2/TRBV6-3
CASRRGGPGTKMNTEAFF,TGTGCCAGCAGGCGGGGGGGCCCAGGGACCAAAATGAACACTGAAGCTTTCTTT,few,-,TRBJ1-1,TRBV7-9
CASRPRGNTGELFF,TGTGCCAGCAGGCCACGGGGGAACACCGGGGAGCTGTTTTTT,-,-,TRBJ2-2,TRBV7-6
CASSLRWDQETQYF,TGTGCCAGCAGCTTACGCTGGGACCAAGAGACCCAGTACTTC,many,-,TRBJ2-5,TRBV7-2
CASSLRTSGSTYEQYF,TGCGCCAGCAGCCTTCGGACTAGCGGGAGCACCTACGAGCAGTACTTC,-,TRBD2,TRBJ2-7,TRBV4-1
CASSRLAGQNNEQFF,TGCGCCAGCAGTCGACTAGCGGGTCAGAACAATGAGCAGTTCTTC,-,TRBD2,TRBJ2-1,TRBV4-1
CASSREGRTGELFF,TGTGCCAGCAGCCGAGAAGGGCGGACCGGGGAGCTGTTTTTT,-,-,TRBJ2-2,TRBV7-6
CASSPGLLYNEQFF,TGTGCCAGCTCCCCGGGACTACTTTACAATGAGCAGTTCTTC,-,TRBD2,TRBJ2-1,TRBV19
CASSTGLALNTQYF,TGTGCCAGCAGCACGGGACTAGCACTGAATACGCAGTATTTT,-,TRBD2,TRBJ2-3,TRBV7-6
CASSLETTFKGYNSPLHF,TGTGCCAGCAGTTTAGAGACGACTTTCAAGGGATATAATTCACCCCTCCACTTT,once,-,TRBJ1-6,TRBV12-3/TRBV12-4
CASRARGMHDTGELFF,TGTGCCAGCCGAGCACGGGGGATGCACGACACCGGGGAGCTGTTTTTT,-,-,TRBJ2-2,TRBV6-2/TRBV6-3
CASSLDSRVTDTQYF,TGTGCCAGCAGCTTAGATTCCAGGGTCACAGATACGCAGTATTTT,-,-,TRBJ2-3,TRBV7-6
CASSQDEKWGPYGYTF,TGCGCCAGCAGCCAAGATGAGAAATGGGGACCTTATGGCTACACCTTC,few,-,TRBJ1-2,TRBV4-1
CASSLVENTGELFF,TGTGCCAGCAGCTTAGTTGAAAACACCGGGGAGCTGTTTTTT,-,-,TRBJ2-2,TRBV7-2
CASSQDVGDRTQYF,TGTGCCAGCAGCCAAGATGTCGGGGACCGGACCCAGTACTTC,-,-,TRBJ2-5,TRBV3-1
CAWREQGRTAPLHF,TGTGCCTGGAGGGAACAGGGGAGAACGGCACCCCTCCACTTT,-,TRBD1,TRBJ1-6,TRBV30
CASRQELAGRSYEQYF,TGCGCCAGCAGACAAGAACTAGCGGGACGGTCCTACGAGCAGTACTTC,-,TRBD2,TRBJ2-7,TRBV4-1
CASSRGHYEQYF,TGTGCCAGCAGCCGAGGCCACTACGAGCAGTACTTC,-,-,TRBJ2-7,TRBV11-1
CASSSAKTGGKNQPQHF,TGTGCCAGCAGCTCCGCCAAGACAGGGGGCAAGAATCAGCCCCAGCATTTT,many,TRBD1,TRBJ1-5,TRBV7-2
CASSRSSLGAGNTIYF,TGTGCCAGCAGCCGATCCTCACTGGGAGCTGGAAACACCATATATTTT,-,-,TRBJ1-3,TRBV6-1
CAAGRDGYGYTF,TGTGCCGCGGGCAGGGACGGCTATGGCTACACCTTC,few,-,TRBJ1-2,TRBV7-9
CASSPRIKDYEQYF,TGTGCCAGCAGCCCGCGGATCAAAGACTACGAGCAGTACTTC,-,-,TRBJ2-7,TRBV6-8
CASSLDQGGTSSLNVQFF,TGTGCCAGCAGCTTAGACCAGGGGGGGACTAGTAGCCTCAATGTGCAGTTCTTC,-,-,TRBJ2-1,TRBV11-3
CASSQERAGGNPNEQFF,TGCGCCAGCAGCCAAGAGAGGGCGGGAGGGAACCCCAATGAGCAGTTCTTC,few,TRBD2,TRBJ2-1,TRBV4-1
CASSQGSVTSNTQYF,TGCGCCAGCAGCCAAGGTTCCGTCACCAGCAATACGCAGTATTTT,-,-,TRBJ2-3,TRBV4-1
CSARGLTNTGELFF,TGCAGTGCTAGAGGACTTACGAACACCGGGGAGCTGTTTTTT,-,-,TRBJ2-2,TRBV20-1